Listed below are T cell receptor beta chains from one sample, sequenced in a study of OX40 agonist ivuxolimab in advanced cancers. The assay was immunoSEQ multiplex PCR, and TCRdb's table has in-frame clones only and misses some. The data contain some 94,000 clones, about 90% of them seen just once; the ten biggest clones take up about 0.87%. The source was CD4+ or CD8+ T cells sorted from blood, collected in a trial of the OX40 agonist ivuxolimab. Receptor source: an adult with an advanced solid tumor such as melanoma, head and neck, liver or kidney cancer. Each CDR3 is given with its conserved first and last residue. A D gene is named only where the DNA matches it firmly. Size tells how often a clone was seen (once, few, many) or the class of an expanded clone, and some rows leave it out.

cdr3_nt: TGTGCCAGCAGCTCGTCAGCGGGAGCGGGCAATGAGCAGTTCTTC
cdr3_aa: CASSSSAGAGNEQFF
j_call: TRBJ2-1
cdr3_length: 15
v_call: TRBV7-3
d_call: TRBD2
clone_size: once

cdr3_nt: TGTGCCTGGAGCAGGGGGTATGGCTACACCTTC
cdr3_aa: CAWSRGYGYTF
j_call: TRBJ1-2
cdr3_length: 11
v_call: TRBV30
d_call: TRBD1
clone_size: .

cdr3_nt: TGTGCCAGCAGGACTGTGGGGGTCCGCTACGAGCAGTACTTC
cdr3_aa: CASRTVGVRYEQYF
j_call: TRBJ2-7
cdr3_length: 14
v_call: TRBV27
d_call: .
clone_size: .

cdr3_nt: TGTGCCAGCAGCTTAGTTGGGTCCCCTCGGGGCTACACCTTC
cdr3_aa: CASSLVGSPRGYTF
j_call: TRBJ1-2
cdr3_length: 14
v_call: TRBV7-2
d_call: .
clone_size: .

cdr3_nt: TGTGCCAGCAGTGTCCTAGCGGGGTCCTACGAGCAGTACTTC
cdr3_aa: CASSVLAGSYEQYF
j_call: TRBJ2-7
cdr3_length: 14
v_call: TRBV2
d_call: TRBD2
clone_size: .

cdr3_nt: TGTGCCAGCAGCTTAAAATCCGCCCAGTACTTC
cdr3_aa: CASSLKSAQYF
j_call: TRBJ2-5
cdr3_length: 11
v_call: TRBV7-9
d_call: .
clone_size: .

cdr3_nt: TGCGCCAGCAGCTTGGCCCCTATCTCAGGGGGCGACTATGGCTACACCTTC
cdr3_aa: CASSLAPISGGDYGYTF
j_call: TRBJ1-2
cdr3_length: 17
v_call: TRBV5-1
d_call: TRBD1
clone_size: once

cdr3_nt: TGTGCCAGCAGCGTGTACACCAATGAGCAGTTCTTC
cdr3_aa: CASSVYTNEQFF
j_call: TRBJ2-1
cdr3_length: 12
v_call: TRBV9
d_call: .
clone_size: once

cdr3_nt: TGTGCCAGCTCACCAGGGACAGGGCTATCCTACGAGCAGTACTTC
cdr3_aa: CASSPGTGLSYEQYF
j_call: TRBJ2-7
cdr3_length: 15
v_call: TRBV18
d_call: TRBD1
clone_size: .

cdr3_nt: TGTGCCAGTACTTCGAATTGGGGGACTGGGACTGCCGGTTATAGCGGTGGCTACACCTTC
cdr3_aa: CASTSNWGTGTAGYSGGYTF
j_call: TRBJ1-2
cdr3_length: 20
v_call: TRBV19
d_call: .
clone_size: .

cdr3_nt: TGTGCCAGCAGCCGTAACACGGGACAGATGAACACTGAAGCTTTCTTT
cdr3_aa: CASSRNTGQMNTEAFF
j_call: TRBJ1-1
cdr3_length: 16
v_call: TRBV7-2
d_call: TRBD1
clone_size: .

cdr3_nt: TGCGCCAGCAGCTATGGACTAGCGGGAGTTGGGGCAGATACGCAGTATTTT
cdr3_aa: CASSYGLAGVGADTQYF
j_call: TRBJ2-3
cdr3_length: 17
v_call: TRBV10-2
d_call: TRBD2
clone_size: few

cdr3_nt: TGTGCCAGCAGCTTAGGAACAGGGTATCAGCCCCAGCATTTT
cdr3_aa: CASSLGTGYQPQHF
j_call: TRBJ1-5
cdr3_length: 14
v_call: TRBV7-2
d_call: .
clone_size: .

cdr3_nt: TGTGCCAGCAGCTTTAGCACAGATACGCAGTATTTT
cdr3_aa: CASSFSTDTQYF
j_call: TRBJ2-3
cdr3_length: 12
v_call: TRBV7-9
d_call: .
clone_size: once

cdr3_nt: TGTGCCAGCAGCCCGGGGACCCTCGCGGCAGAGACCCAGTACTTC
cdr3_aa: CASSPGTLAAETQYF
j_call: TRBJ2-5
cdr3_length: 15
v_call: TRBV5-6
d_call: .
clone_size: .

cdr3_nt: TGTGCTAGCAGCTTATCAAGCGTGTACAATGAGCAGTTCTTC
cdr3_aa: CASSLSSVYNEQFF
j_call: TRBJ2-1
cdr3_length: 14
v_call: TRBV7-7
d_call: .
clone_size: .

cdr3_nt: TGTGCCAGCAGCTTGGACAGGGTCGGCGGGGCCAACGTCCTGACTTTC
cdr3_aa: CASSLDRVGGANVLTF
j_call: TRBJ2-6
cdr3_length: 16
v_call: TRBV11-2
d_call: TRBD1
clone_size: .

cdr3_nt: TGTGCCTGGAAACAGGGCCTCAACACTGAAGCTTTCTTT
cdr3_aa: CAWKQGLNTEAFF
j_call: TRBJ1-1
cdr3_length: 13
v_call: TRBV30
d_call: .
clone_size: .

cdr3_nt: TGTGCCAGCAGACTTACAGGGGGGAACACTGAAGCTTTCTTT
cdr3_aa: CASRLTGGNTEAFF
j_call: TRBJ1-1
cdr3_length: 14
v_call: TRBV7-2
d_call: TRBD1
clone_size: .

cdr3_nt: TGTGCCAGCAGCCGACAGGGGGGGCACACTGAAGCTTTCTTT
cdr3_aa: CASSRQGGHTEAFF
j_call: TRBJ1-1
cdr3_length: 14
v_call: TRBV11-2
d_call: TRBD1
clone_size: .

cdr3_nt: TGTGCCAGCAGCTCAGGATACAATGAGCAGTTCTTC
cdr3_aa: CASSSGYNEQFF
j_call: TRBJ2-1
cdr3_length: 12
v_call: TRBV7-6
d_call: .
clone_size: .

cdr3_nt: TGTGCCAGCAGCCCTCCGGGAGACAGGGATCGCTACACCTTC
cdr3_aa: CASSPPGDRDRYTF
j_call: TRBJ1-2
cdr3_length: 14
v_call: TRBV6-5
d_call: TRBD1
clone_size: .

cdr3_nt: TGTGCCAGCAGCTTCTCTGGGGGTGGCATTCAGTACTTC
cdr3_aa: CASSFSGGGIQYF
j_call: TRBJ2-4
cdr3_length: 13
v_call: TRBV5-4
d_call: .
clone_size: .

cdr3_nt: TGTGCCAGCAGCTTCCTAGCGAGAACAGATACGCAGTATTTT
cdr3_aa: CASSFLARTDTQYF
j_call: TRBJ2-3
cdr3_length: 14
v_call: TRBV7-3
d_call: .
clone_size: .

cdr3_nt: TGTGCCAGCAGCTTGGAGGGGGGGGGATACAATGAGCAGTTCTTC
cdr3_aa: CASSLEGGGYNEQFF
j_call: TRBJ2-1
cdr3_length: 15
v_call: TRBV5-4
d_call: .
clone_size: .

cdr3_nt: TGTGCCAGCAGTTTTAGGATGCGGTTGCCTGAAGCTTTCTTT
cdr3_aa: CASSFRMRLPEAFF
j_call: TRBJ1-1
cdr3_length: 14
v_call: TRBV7-8
d_call: .
clone_size: .

cdr3_nt: TGTGCCAGCAGTCGCAGTTTGGGTAACGAGCAGTACTTC
cdr3_aa: CASSRSLGNEQYF
j_call: TRBJ2-7
cdr3_length: 13
v_call: TRBV6-1
d_call: .
clone_size: .

cdr3_nt: TGTGCCAGCAGCTTAAGTAGAGTACAGGGCAACACTGAAGCTTTCTTT
cdr3_aa: CASSLSRVQGNTEAFF
j_call: TRBJ1-1
cdr3_length: 16
v_call: TRBV11-3
d_call: .
clone_size: .